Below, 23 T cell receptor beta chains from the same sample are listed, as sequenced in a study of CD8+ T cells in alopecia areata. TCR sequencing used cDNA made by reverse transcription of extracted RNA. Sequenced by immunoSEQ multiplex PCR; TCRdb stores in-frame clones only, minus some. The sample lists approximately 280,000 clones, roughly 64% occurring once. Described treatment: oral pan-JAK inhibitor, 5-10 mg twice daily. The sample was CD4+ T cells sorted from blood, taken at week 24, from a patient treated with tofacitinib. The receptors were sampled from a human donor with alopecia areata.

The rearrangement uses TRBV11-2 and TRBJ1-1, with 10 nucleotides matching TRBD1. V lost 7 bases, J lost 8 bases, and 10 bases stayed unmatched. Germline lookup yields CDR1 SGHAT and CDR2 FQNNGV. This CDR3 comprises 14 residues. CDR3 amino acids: CASTKVWTGGEAFF. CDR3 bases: TGTGCCAGCACAAAGGTCTGGACAGGGGGAGAAGCTTTCTTT.

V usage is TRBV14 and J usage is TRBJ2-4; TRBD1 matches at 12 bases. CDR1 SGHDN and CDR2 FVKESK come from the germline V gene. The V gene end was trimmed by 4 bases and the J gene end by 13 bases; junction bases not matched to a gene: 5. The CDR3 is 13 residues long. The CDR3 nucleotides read TGTGCCAGCAGCCTGGGACAGGGGGCTAACCAGTACTTC. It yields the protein CASSLGQGANQYF.

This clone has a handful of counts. CDR3 amino acids: CASSVDRVAQPQHF. The CDR3, as DNA: TGTGCCAGCAGTGTCGACAGGGTCGCGCAGCCCCAGCATTTT. The chain couples TRBV2 to TRBJ1-5; TRBD1 agrees at 7 bases. CDR3 size: 14 residues. V shed 4 bases, J shed 7 bases, and the junction held 7 bases outside the gene matches. Germline CDR1 reads SNHLY; CDR2 reads FYNNEI.

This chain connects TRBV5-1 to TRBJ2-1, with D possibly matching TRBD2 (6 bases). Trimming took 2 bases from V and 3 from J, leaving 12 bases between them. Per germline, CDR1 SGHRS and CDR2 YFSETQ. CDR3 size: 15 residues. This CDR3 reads CASSFGGVSYNEQFF. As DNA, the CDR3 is TGCGCCAGCAGCTTCGGCGGGGTAAGCTACAATGAGCAGTTCTTC. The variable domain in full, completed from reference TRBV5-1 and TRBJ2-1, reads KAGVTQTPRYLIKTRGQQVTLSCSPISGHRSVSWYQQTPGQGLQFLFEYFSETQRNKGNFPGRFSGRQFSNSRSEMNVSTLELGDSALYLCASSFGGVSYNEQFFGPGTRLTVL.

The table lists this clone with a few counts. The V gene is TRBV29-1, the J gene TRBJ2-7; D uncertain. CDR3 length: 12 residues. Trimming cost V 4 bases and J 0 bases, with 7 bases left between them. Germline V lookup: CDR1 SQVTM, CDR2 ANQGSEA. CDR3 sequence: CSVGPNSYEQYF. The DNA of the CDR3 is TGCAGCGTTGGACCGAACTCCTACGAGCAGTACTTC.

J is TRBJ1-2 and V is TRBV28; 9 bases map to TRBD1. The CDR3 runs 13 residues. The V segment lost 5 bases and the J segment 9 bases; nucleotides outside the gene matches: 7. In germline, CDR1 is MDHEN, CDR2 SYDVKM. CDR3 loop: CASSVNTGGSYTF. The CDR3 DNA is TGTGCCAGCAGTGTAAATACAGGGGGCAGCTACACCTTC.

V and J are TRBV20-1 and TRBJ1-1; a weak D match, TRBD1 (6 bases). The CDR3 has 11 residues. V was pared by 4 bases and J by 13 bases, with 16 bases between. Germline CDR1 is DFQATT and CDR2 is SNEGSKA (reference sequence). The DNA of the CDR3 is TGCAGTGCTAAGGGGGGGGACGTCGGTTTCTTT. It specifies CSAKGGDVGFF.

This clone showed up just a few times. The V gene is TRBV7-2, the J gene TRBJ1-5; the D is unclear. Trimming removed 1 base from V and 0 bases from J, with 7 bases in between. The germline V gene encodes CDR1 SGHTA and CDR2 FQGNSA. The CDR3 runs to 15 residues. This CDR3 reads CASSLGTDSNQPQHF. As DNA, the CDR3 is TGTGCCAGCAGCTTAGGGACGGATAGCAATCAGCCCCAGCATTTT.

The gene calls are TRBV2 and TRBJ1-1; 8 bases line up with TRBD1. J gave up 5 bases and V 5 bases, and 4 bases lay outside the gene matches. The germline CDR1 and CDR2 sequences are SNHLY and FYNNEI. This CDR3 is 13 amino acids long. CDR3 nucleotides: TGTGCCAGCAGTCGCAGGGGGCTGACTGAAGCTTTCTTT. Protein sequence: CASSRRGLTEAFF.

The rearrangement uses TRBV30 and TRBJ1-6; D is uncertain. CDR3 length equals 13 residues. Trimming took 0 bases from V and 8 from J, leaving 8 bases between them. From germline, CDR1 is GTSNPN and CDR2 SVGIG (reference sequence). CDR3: CAWSVPRDSPLHF. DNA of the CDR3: TGTGCCTGGAGTGTACCAAGGGATTCACCCCTCCACTTT.

The CDR3 protein is CTTDRVGTYTGELFF. The CDR3 region has the DNA TGCACAACCGACAGGGTGGGGACGTACACCGGGGAGCTGTTTTTT. The chain joins TRBV29-1 to TRBJ2-2, with 7 bases aligning to TRBD1. This CDR3 contains 15 residues. Germline loops: CDR1 SQVTM, CDR2 ANQGSEA.

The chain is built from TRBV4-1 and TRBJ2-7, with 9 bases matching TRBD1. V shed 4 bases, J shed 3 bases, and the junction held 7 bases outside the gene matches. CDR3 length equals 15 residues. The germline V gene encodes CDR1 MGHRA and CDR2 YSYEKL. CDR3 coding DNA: TGCGCCAGCAGCCCCCGACAGGGGGGTGGCTACGAGCAGTACTTC. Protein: CASSPRQGGGYEQYF.

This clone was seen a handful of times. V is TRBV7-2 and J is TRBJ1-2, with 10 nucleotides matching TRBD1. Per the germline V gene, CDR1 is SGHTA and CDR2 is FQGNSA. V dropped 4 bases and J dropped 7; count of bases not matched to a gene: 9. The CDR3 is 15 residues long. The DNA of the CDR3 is TGTGCCAGCAGCTCCCTGGGACAGGGGTTGAGTGGCTACACCTTC. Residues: CASSSLGQGLSGYTF.

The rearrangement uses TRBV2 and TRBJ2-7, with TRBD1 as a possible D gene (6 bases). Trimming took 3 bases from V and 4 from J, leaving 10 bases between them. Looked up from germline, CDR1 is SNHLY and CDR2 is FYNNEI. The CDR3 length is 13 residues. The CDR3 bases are TGTGCCAGCAGTGAGGACAGAAGATACGAGCAGTACTTC. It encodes CASSEDRRYEQYF. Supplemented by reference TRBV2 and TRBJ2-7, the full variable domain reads EPEVTQTPSHQVTQMGQEVILRCVPISNHLYFYWYRQILGQKVEFLVSFYNNEISEKSEIFDDQFSVERPDGSNFTLKIRSTKLEDSAMYFCASSEDRRYEQYFGPGTRLTVT.

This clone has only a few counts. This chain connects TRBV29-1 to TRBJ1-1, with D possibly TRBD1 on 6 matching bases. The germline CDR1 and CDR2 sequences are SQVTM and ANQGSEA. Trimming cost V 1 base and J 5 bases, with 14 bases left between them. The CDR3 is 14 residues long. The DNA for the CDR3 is TGCAGCGTTGAAGCTGTTGGGGGCGGTACTGAAGCTTTCTTT. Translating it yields CSVEAVGGGTEAFF.

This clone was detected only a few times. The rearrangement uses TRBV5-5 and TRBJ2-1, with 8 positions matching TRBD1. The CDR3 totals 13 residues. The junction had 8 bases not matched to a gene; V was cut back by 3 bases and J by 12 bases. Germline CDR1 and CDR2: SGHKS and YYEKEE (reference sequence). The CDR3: CASSWGTGYGQFF. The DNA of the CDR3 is TGTGCCAGCAGCTGGGGGACAGGTTATGGGCAGTTCTTC.

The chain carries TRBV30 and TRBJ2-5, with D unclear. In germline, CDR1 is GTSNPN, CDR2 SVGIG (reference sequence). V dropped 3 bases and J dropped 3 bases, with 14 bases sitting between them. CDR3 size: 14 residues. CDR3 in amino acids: CAWSRPGSKETQYF. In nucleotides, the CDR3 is TGTGCCTGGAGCCGACCGGGTTCCAAAGAGACCCAGTACTTC.

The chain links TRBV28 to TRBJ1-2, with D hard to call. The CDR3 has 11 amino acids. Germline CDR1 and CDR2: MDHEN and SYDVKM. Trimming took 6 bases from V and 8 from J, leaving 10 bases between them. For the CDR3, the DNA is TGTGCCAGCAGGTCGTCTACGGGCTACACCTTC. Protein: CASRSSTGYTF.

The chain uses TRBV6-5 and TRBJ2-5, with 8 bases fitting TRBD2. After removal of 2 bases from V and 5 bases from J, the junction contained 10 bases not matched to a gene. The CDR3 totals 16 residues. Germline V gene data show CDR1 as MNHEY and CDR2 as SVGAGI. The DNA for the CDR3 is TGTGCCAGCAGTTACCGGACTAGCCCCGGGGCGGAGACCCAGTACTTC. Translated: CASSYRTSPGAETQYF.

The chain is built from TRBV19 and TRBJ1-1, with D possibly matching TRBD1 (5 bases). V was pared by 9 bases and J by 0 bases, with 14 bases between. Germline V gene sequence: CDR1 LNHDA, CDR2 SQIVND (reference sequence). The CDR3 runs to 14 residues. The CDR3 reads CASLRTTVNTEAFF. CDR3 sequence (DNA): TGTGCCAGCCTTAGGACAACCGTGAACACTGAAGCTTTCTTT.

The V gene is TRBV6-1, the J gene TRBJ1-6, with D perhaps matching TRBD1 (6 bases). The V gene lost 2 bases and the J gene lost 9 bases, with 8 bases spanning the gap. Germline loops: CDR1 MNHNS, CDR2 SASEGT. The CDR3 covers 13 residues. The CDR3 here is CASSERGSSPLHF. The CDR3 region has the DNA TGTGCCAGCAGTGAAAGGGGGAGTTCACCCCTCCACTTT.

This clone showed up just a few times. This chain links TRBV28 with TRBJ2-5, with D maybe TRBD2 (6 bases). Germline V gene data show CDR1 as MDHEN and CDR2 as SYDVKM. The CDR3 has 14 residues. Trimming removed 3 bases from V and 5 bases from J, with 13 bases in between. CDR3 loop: CASSLAGRRETQYF. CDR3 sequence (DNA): TGTGCCAGCAGTTTGGCGGGGCGTCGCGAGACCCAGTACTTC.

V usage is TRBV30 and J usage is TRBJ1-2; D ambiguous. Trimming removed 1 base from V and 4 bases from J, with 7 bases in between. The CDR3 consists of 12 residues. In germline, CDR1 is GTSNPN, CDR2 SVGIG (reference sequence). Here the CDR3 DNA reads TGTGCCTGGAGTGCTGCGCCCTATGGCTACACCTTC. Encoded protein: CAWSAAPYGYTF.